These 5 T cell receptor beta chains were all obtained from the same sample, sequenced in a study of blood T cell repertoires in COVID-19. Assay used: immunoSEQ multiplex PCR; TCRdb lists only in-frame clones, some missing. The data contain tens of thousands of clones, around 93% of them singletons. Sequencing was done on a sample of peripheral blood. Source of these receptors: a woman aged 55-69 years with active COVID-19.

The J gene is TRBJ2-7, the V gene TRBV11-2, with TRBD2 identical over 9 bases. CDR1 SGHAT and CDR2 FQNNGV come from the germline V gene. The CDR3 runs to 14 residues. V shed 4 bases, J shed 0 bases, and the junction held 1 base outside the gene matches. CDR3 sequence: CASSSTSGSYEQYF. CDR3 in DNA: TGTGCCAGCAGCTCGACTAGCGGCTCCTACGAGCAGTACTTC. The full variable domain, rest sourced from reference TRBV11-2 and TRBJ2-7, is EAGVAQSPRYKIIEKRQSVAFWCNPISGHATLYWYQQILGQGPKLLIQFQNNGVVDDSQLPKDRFSAERLKGVDSTLKIQPAKLEDSAVYLCASSSTSGSYEQYFGPGTRLTVT.

This clone was seen a few times. The rearrangement joins TRBV7-6 to TRBJ1-5; 10 bases map to TRBD1. Germline V gene data show CDR1 as SGHVS and CDR2 as FNYEAQ. The CDR3 totals 18 residues. J lost 3 bases, V lost 4 bases, and 12 bases had no gene match. In DNA form, the CDR3 reads TGTGCCAGCAGCTCCATGACAGGGGGCTGGCTAGACAATCAGCCCCAGCATTTT. Protein sequence: CASSSMTGGWLDNQPQHF.

The chain combines TRBV6-5 with TRBJ1-4; a weak D match, TRBD1 (5 bases). Germline CDR1 reads MNHEY; CDR2 reads SVGAGI. CDR3 length: 12 amino acids. Trimming took 6 bases from V and 7 from J, leaving 9 bases between them. The CDR3 nucleotides are TGTGCCAGCAGACAGGTCGGTGAAAAACTGTTTTTT. Translating gives CASRQVGEKLFF.

The rearrangement joins TRBV7-2 to TRBJ2-7, with 9 bases fitting TRBD2. V lost 4 bases to trimming and J lost 4 bases; unmatched junction nucleotides: 11. Germline V gene data show CDR1 as SGHTA and CDR2 as FQGNSA. The CDR3 extends over 16 amino acids. CDR3 coding DNA: TGTGCCAGCAGCTCCCGGTGGCGGGAGGGCCGTTACGAGCAGTACTTC. It specifies CASSSRWREGRYEQYF.

This sequence joins TRBV11-2 and TRBJ2-2, with D perhaps TRBD2 (7 bases). The CDR3 is 18 amino acids. Germline loops: CDR1 SGHAT, CDR2 FQNNGV. The ends were cut back, 5 bases at V and 2 bases at J, with 21 bases in the middle. This CDR3 reads CASSGRGERGTNTGELFF. Written as DNA, the CDR3 is TGTGCCAGCAGCGGGAGGGGGGAGAGGGGTACTAACACCGGGGAGCTGTTTTTT.